The rows below give T cell receptor beta chains drawn from one sample of a study of T cells in Graves' hyperthyroidism and ophthalmopathy. TCRdb re-analysed the multiplex PCR reads in MiXCR, keeping a single row per CDR3 protein. The sample records under 350,000 distinct CDR3 sequences, approximately 17% being singletons. Sequenced sample: blood. Receptor source: a woman aged 55 to 70 with Graves' ophthalmopathy. CDR3s leave out the opening cysteine and the closing phenylalanine or tryptophan. Where a row states a size, it is once, few, many or the class of an expanded clone; other rows omit it.

j_call: TRBJ2-1; clone_size: many; cdr3_length: 13; v_call: TRBV20-1; cdr3_aa: SAMPPSGAYNEQF
j_call: TRBJ2-1; clone_size: many; cdr3_length: 13; v_call: TRBV19; cdr3_aa: ASTKGGARYNEQF
j_call: TRBJ2-4; clone_size: few; cdr3_length: 12; v_call: TRBV18; cdr3_aa: ASSPPDSTNIQY
j_call: TRBJ1-6; clone_size: many; cdr3_length: 10; v_call: TRBV6-1; cdr3_aa: ASSEWGAPLH
j_call: TRBJ2-3; clone_size: .; cdr3_length: 12; v_call: TRBV9; cdr3_aa: ASSVGGFTDTQY
j_call: TRBJ2-7; clone_size: .; cdr3_length: 13; v_call: TRBV28; cdr3_aa: ASSSSGTGVPEQY
j_call: TRBJ1-2; clone_size: .; cdr3_length: 11; v_call: TRBV16; cdr3_aa: ASSQSWNYGYT
j_call: TRBJ2-1; clone_size: many; cdr3_length: 16; v_call: TRBV5-1; cdr3_aa: ASSLRTLGSGTYNEQF
j_call: TRBJ2-6; clone_size: few; cdr3_length: 14; v_call: TRBV20-1; cdr3_aa: SASGQALSGANVLT
j_call: TRBJ2-7; clone_size: .; cdr3_length: 12; v_call: TRBV9; cdr3_aa: ASSESHTHGEQY
j_call: TRBJ2-1; clone_size: many; cdr3_length: 12; v_call: TRBV7-9; cdr3_aa: ASLSLAEWDEQF
j_call: TRBJ2-1; clone_size: few; cdr3_length: 13; v_call: TRBV5-4; cdr3_aa: ASSLARTPGEGQF
j_call: TRBJ2-7; clone_size: few; cdr3_length: 12; v_call: TRBV5-1; cdr3_aa: ASSFLSGSGEQY
j_call: TRBJ1-1; clone_size: once; cdr3_length: 12; v_call: TRBV4-1; cdr3_aa: ASRLPQGNTEAF
j_call: TRBJ1-5; clone_size: .; cdr3_length: 12; v_call: TRBV4-1; cdr3_aa: ASSQDIRGTPQH
j_call: TRBJ1-1; clone_size: few; cdr3_length: 12; v_call: TRBV10-3; cdr3_aa: AISLQGLNTEAF
j_call: TRBJ2-1; clone_size: few; cdr3_length: 13; v_call: TRBV30; cdr3_aa: AWNWALGRYNEQF
j_call: TRBJ2-1; clone_size: .; cdr3_length: 12; v_call: TRBV19; cdr3_aa: ASTPPDRLNEQF
j_call: TRBJ1-5; clone_size: .; cdr3_length: 11; v_call: TRBV10-3; cdr3_aa: AISESSYQPQH
j_call: TRBJ2-1; clone_size: few; cdr3_length: 6; v_call: TRBV20-1; cdr3_aa: CLGGAF
j_call: TRBJ2-2; clone_size: many; cdr3_length: 15; v_call: TRBV11-2; cdr3_aa: ASRQYRRRASTGELF
j_call: TRBJ2-5; clone_size: many; cdr3_length: 14; v_call: TRBV12-3/TRBV12-4; cdr3_aa: ASRRPMGQYQETQY
j_call: TRBJ1-6; clone_size: many; cdr3_length: 14; v_call: TRBV28; cdr3_aa: ASSSNLQGLGSPLH
j_call: TRBJ2-1; clone_size: many; cdr3_length: 16; v_call: TRBV7-2; cdr3_aa: ASSLGLAGISSYNEQF
j_call: TRBJ2-1; clone_size: many; cdr3_length: 12; v_call: TRBV7-9; cdr3_aa: ASSKSNRGNEQF
j_call: TRBJ2-1; clone_size: many; cdr3_length: 14; v_call: TRBV27; cdr3_aa: ASSPLGGGKANEQF
j_call: TRBJ2-7; clone_size: many; cdr3_length: 13; v_call: TRBV6-2/TRBV6-3; cdr3_aa: ASSYSSSSRDEQY
j_call: TRBJ2-7; clone_size: many; cdr3_length: 12; v_call: TRBV7-2; cdr3_aa: ASRPGTGNYEQY
j_call: TRBJ2-1; clone_size: .; cdr3_length: 13; v_call: TRBV29-1; cdr3_aa: SVSGQLLRYNEQF
j_call: TRBJ2-3; clone_size: .; cdr3_length: 15; v_call: TRBV10-3; cdr3_aa: AISHGNPRASTDAQY
j_call: TRBJ2-5; clone_size: .; cdr3_length: 13; v_call: TRBV7-7; cdr3_aa: ASSLGTGVGETQY
j_call: TRBJ2-5; clone_size: many; cdr3_length: 15; v_call: TRBV6-1; cdr3_aa: ASSSPRMAGGKETQY
j_call: TRBJ1-4; clone_size: few; cdr3_length: 12; v_call: TRBV7-9; cdr3_aa: ASRTGQGNEKLF
j_call: TRBJ2-7; clone_size: many; cdr3_length: 13; v_call: TRBV27; cdr3_aa: ASSLGAGGLSEQY
j_call: TRBJ2-4; clone_size: many; cdr3_length: 13; v_call: TRBV11-3; cdr3_aa: ASNKAGLAKNIQY
j_call: TRBJ1-1; clone_size: many; cdr3_length: 13; v_call: TRBV11-1; cdr3_aa: ASSPYRGVNTEAF
j_call: TRBJ2-7; clone_size: many; cdr3_length: 12; v_call: TRBV28; cdr3_aa: ASRGILGTYEQY
j_call: TRBJ2-1; clone_size: many; cdr3_length: 13; v_call: TRBV5-5; cdr3_aa: ASSPIVTTNNEQF
j_call: TRBJ2-1; clone_size: few; cdr3_length: 14; v_call: TRBV28; cdr3_aa: ASSLSGTRAHNEQF
j_call: TRBJ1-2; clone_size: .; cdr3_length: 13; v_call: TRBV5-8; cdr3_aa: ASSLNRMTNYGYT
j_call: TRBJ1-5; clone_size: .; cdr3_length: 10; v_call: TRBV18; cdr3_aa: ASSRADQPQH
j_call: TRBJ2-5; clone_size: many; cdr3_length: 12; v_call: TRBV7-2; cdr3_aa: ASSLMQGVETQY
j_call: TRBJ1-1; clone_size: many; cdr3_length: 13; v_call: TRBV18; cdr3_aa: ASSPLEPRDTEAF
j_call: TRBJ1-2; clone_size: many; cdr3_length: 13; v_call: TRBV6-5; cdr3_aa: ASSYSTGQTYGYT
j_call: TRBJ1-1; clone_size: many; cdr3_length: 15; v_call: TRBV5-8; cdr3_aa: ASSPAGTGGFSTEAF
j_call: TRBJ2-1; clone_size: many; cdr3_length: 13; v_call: TRBV7-3; cdr3_aa: ASSAGLAGAREQF